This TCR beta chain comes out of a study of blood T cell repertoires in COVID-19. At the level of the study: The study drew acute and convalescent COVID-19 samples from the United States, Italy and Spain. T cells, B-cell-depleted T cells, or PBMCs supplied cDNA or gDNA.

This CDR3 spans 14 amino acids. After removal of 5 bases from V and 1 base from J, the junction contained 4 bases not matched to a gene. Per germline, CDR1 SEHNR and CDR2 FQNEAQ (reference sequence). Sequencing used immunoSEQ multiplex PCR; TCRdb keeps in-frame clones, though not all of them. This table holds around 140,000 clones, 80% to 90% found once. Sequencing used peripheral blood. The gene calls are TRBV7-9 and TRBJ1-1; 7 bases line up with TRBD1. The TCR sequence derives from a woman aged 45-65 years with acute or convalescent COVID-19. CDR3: CASSRQGENTEAFF. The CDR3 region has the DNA TGTGCCAGCAGCAGACAGGGAGAGAACACTGAAGCTTTCTTT.